One and the same sample provided the 24 T cell receptor beta chains below, sequenced in a study of neoadjuvant anti-PD-1 for oral cavity cancer. Sequencing used immunoSEQ multiplex PCR; TCRdb keeps in-frame clones, though not all of them. Of 15,000 to 20,000 clones in the sample, around 69% were seen once. Source: PBMCs, taken before nivolumab (anti-PD-1) treatment. The receptors were gathered from a person between 35 and 79 years old with oral cavity squamous cell carcinoma.

V and J are TRBV6-1 and TRBJ2-5, with no clear D. This CDR3 comprises 12 residues. V dropped 3 bases and J dropped 5 bases, with 7 bases sitting between them. Germline CDR1 is MNHNS and CDR2 is SASEGT. CDR3: CASSEMKETQYF. Written as DNA, the CDR3 is TGTGCCAGCAGTGAGATGAAGGAGACCCAGTACTTC.

V and J are TRBV27 and TRBJ2-7; D might be TRBD2 (5 bases). CDR1 and CDR2 from the germline V gene are MNHEY and SMNVEV (reference sequence). Trimming removed 8 bases at V and 2 bases at J, with 19 bases between. CDR3 length equals 15 residues. CDR3 nucleotide sequence: TGTGCCAGCGCCCGTTTACTAGAAATGACCTACGAGCAGTACTTC. Translated: CASARLLEMTYEQYF.

The rearrangement links TRBV10-2 to TRBJ2-3; the match to TRBD2 covers 8 bases. Germline V gene lookup returns CDR1 WSHSY and CDR2 SAAADI. V gave up 0 bases and J gave up 4 bases; unmatched junction bases: 3. The CDR3 consists of 15 residues. CDR3 bases: TGCGCCAGCAGTGAGTCTAAGCGGGAGTCAGATACGCAGTATTTT. This sequence encodes CASSESKRESDTQYF.

The J gene is TRBJ1-5, the V gene TRBV7-6; D is possibly TRBD1 (5 bases). The CDR3 has 15 residues. V gave up 1 base and J gave up 3 bases, with 10 bases separating them. Per the germline V gene, CDR1 is SGHVS and CDR2 is FNYEAQ. The CDR3 region has the DNA TGTGCCAGCAGCTTAGGGGGGGGACCCAATCAGCCCCAGCATTTT. Protein product: CASSLGGGPNQPQHF.

V and J are TRBV27 and TRBJ2-2; 9 bases are a match to TRBD2. This CDR3 region has 17 residues. Trimming cost V 3 bases and J 9 bases; bases outside gene matches: 14. Germline CDR1 MNHEY, CDR2 SMNVEV (reference sequence). This CDR3 reads CASSFGLAGPKSRELFF. CDR3 coding DNA: TGTGCCAGCAGTTTCGGCCTAGCGGGACCTAAAAGCCGGGAGCTGTTTTTT.

J is TRBJ1-1 and V is TRBV19; 8 bases align to TRBD1. The length of the CDR3 is 14 residues. V was pared by 3 bases and J by 4 bases, with 4 bases of the junction left unmatched. The germline gives CDR1 LNHDA, CDR2 SQIVND (reference sequence). The CDR3 loop reads CASSIPDRATEAFF. The CDR3 DNA follows: TGTGCCAGTAGTATCCCGGACAGGGCCACTGAAGCTTTCTTT. The full variable domain, rest sourced from reference TRBV19 and TRBJ1-1, is DGGITQSPKYLFRKEGQNVTLSCEQNLNHDAMYWYRQDPGQGLRLIYYSQIVNDFQKGDIAEGYSVSREKKESFPLTVTSAQKNPTAFYLCASSIPDRATEAFFGQGTRLTVV.

In this sample, this clone turned up once. The rearrangement joins TRBV27 to TRBJ2-7; 13 positions match TRBD2. V gave up 0 bases and J gave up 3 bases; unmatched junction bases: 11. The germline gives CDR1 MNHEY, CDR2 SMNVEV (reference sequence). The CDR3 covers 19 residues. The CDR3 here is CASSLSRNVGTSGIYEQYF. The CDR3 DNA sequence: TGTGCCAGCAGTTTATCGAGAAACGTTGGGACTAGCGGGATCTACGAGCAGTACTTC.

The chain uses TRBV7-3 and TRBJ2-2; 7 bases align to TRBD1. This CDR3 spans 14 amino acids. In germline, CDR1 is SGHTA, CDR2 FQGTGA. Trimming at V came to 5 bases and at J to 4 bases, leaving 4 bases not matched to a gene. CDR3 sequence reads: CASSPGQSTGELFF. The CDR3 nucleotides are TGTGCCAGCAGCCCGGGACAGTCCACCGGGGAGCTGTTTTTT. The full variable domain, its missing parts supplied by reference TRBV7-3 and TRBJ2-2, is GAGVSQTPSNKVTEKGKYVELRCDPISGHTALYWYRQSLGQGPEFLIYFQGTGAADDSGLPNDRFFAVRPEGSVSTLKIQRTERGDSAVYLCASSPGQSTGELFFGEGSRLTVL.

V usage is TRBV10-3 and J usage is TRBJ1-1; no reliable D call. With 10 bases removed from V and 1 base from J, the gap between germline ends came to 7 bases. The CDR3 has 11 amino acids. Germline V gene lookup returns CDR1 ENHRY and CDR2 SYGVKD. This CDR3 reads CATKENTEAFF. For the CDR3, the DNA is TGTGCCACCAAGGAGAACACTGAAGCTTTCTTT.

Concerning this clone itself: Other nucleotide sequences in the sample specify the same CDR3. The chain links TRBV5-4 to TRBJ2-7; weak D call: TRBD2 (5 bases). The CDR3 contains 14 residues. The V gene lost 0 bases and the J gene lost 2 bases, with 9 bases spanning the gap. Germline CDR1 is SGHNT and CDR2 is YYREEE (reference sequence). This CDR3 reads CASSLAGVAYEQYF. CDR3 sequence (DNA): TGTGCCAGCAGCTTGGCCGGGGTGGCCTACGAGCAGTACTTC.

The rearrangement links TRBV6-6 to TRBJ2-7, with D possibly TRBD1 on 5 matching bases. Germline lookup yields CDR1 MNHNY and CDR2 SVGAGI (reference sequence). V lost 5 bases to trimming and J lost 5 bases, with 16 bases between them. CDR3 size: 14 residues. The CDR3 DNA follows: TGTGCCAGCAGTACGCGTCAGGGTTCGAACGAGCAGTACTTC. Translated, it gives CASSTRQGSNEQYF.

The rearrangement uses TRBV7-2 and TRBJ1-3, with D maybe TRBD1 (5 bases). This CDR3 contains 13 residues. The V end lost 5 bases, the J end lost 4 bases, and 9 bases lay between the germline ends. From germline, CDR1 is SGHTA and CDR2 FQGNSA. CDR3 nucleotide sequence: TGTGCCAGCAGCAGGGGTGACGGAAACACCATATATTTT. Translation gives CASSRGDGNTIYF.

V gene TRBV7-2 combines with J gene TRBJ2-3, with D maybe TRBD1 (5 bases). This CDR3 has 14 residues. Germline values: CDR1 SGHTA, CDR2 FQGNSA. The ends were cut back, 0 bases at V and 8 bases at J, with 12 bases in the middle. CDR3 sequence: CASSLAPGQGTQYF. The CDR3 DNA reads TGTGCCAGCAGCTTAGCCCCAGGGCAGGGTACGCAGTATTTT.

This sequence joins TRBV5-1 and TRBJ2-4, with a possible D match to TRBD1 (5 bases). The CDR3 is 15 residues long. V was shortened by 0 bases and J by 0 bases, with 7 bases between the two germline ends. Germline V gene lookup returns CDR1 SGHRS and CDR2 YFSETQ. The CDR3 DNA sequence: TGCGCCAGCAGCTTGGAGACAGCAGCCAAAAACATTCAGTACTTC. It encodes CASSLETAAKNIQYF. Drawing the rest from reference TRBV5-1 and TRBJ2-4, the complete variable domain is KAGVTQTPRYLIKTRGQQVTLSCSPISGHRSVSWYQQTPGQGLQFLFEYFSETQRNKGNFPGRFSGRQFSNSRSEMNVSTLELGDSALYLCASSLETAAKNIQYFGAGTRLSVL.

This sequence joins TRBV10-1 and TRBJ2-7; D is ambiguous. The CDR3 runs to 12 residues. Deletions cut 8 bases from V and 0 bases from J, with 8 bases between. Per the germline V gene, CDR1 is WNHNN and CDR2 is SYGVQD (reference sequence). CDR3 region: CASDGTSYEQYF. CDR3 nucleotides: TGCGCCAGCGACGGCACCTCCTACGAGCAGTACTTC.

V gene TRBV27 combines with J gene TRBJ2-7; D not certain. V gave up 3 bases and J gave up 6 bases, with 12 bases separating them. The CDR3 spans 13 residues. Germline V gene data show CDR1 as MNHEY and CDR2 as SMNVEV (reference sequence). CDR3 region: CASSFVRASEQYF. For the CDR3, the DNA is TGTGCCAGCAGTTTCGTAAGAGCAAGCGAGCAGTACTTC.

The chain is built from TRBV10-1 and TRBJ2-3; maybe TRBD2 (7 bases). Germline CDR1 is WNHNN and CDR2 is SYGVQD (reference sequence). This CDR3 is built from 14 residues. Trimming shortened V by 5 bases and J by 1 base, and 10 bases separated the two germline ends. This CDR3 is CASSPGGGTDTQYF. The CDR3 nucleotides are TGCGCCAGCAGTCCGGGGGGCGGCACAGATACGCAGTATTTT.

The rearrangement joins TRBV11-2 to TRBJ2-1; TRBD2 matches at 13 bases. The CDR3 is made up of 15 amino acids. V dropped 5 bases and J dropped 6; count of bases not matched to a gene: 4. Germline values: CDR1 SGHAT, CDR2 FQNNGV. The CDR3 here is CASSTGLAGVNEQFF. The CDR3 nucleotides read TGTGCCAGCAGCACCGGACTAGCGGGAGTCAATGAGCAGTTCTTC.

The V and J genes are TRBV10-3 and TRBJ1-3; no reliable D call. The CDR3 covers 16 residues. With 0 bases removed from V and 0 bases from J, the gap between germline ends came to 9 bases. Germline loops: CDR1 ENHRY, CDR2 SYGVKD. The CDR3 here is CAISESPMRSGNTIYF. The DNA of the CDR3 is TGTGCCATCAGTGAGTCGCCCATGCGCTCTGGAAACACCATATATTTT.

This chain links TRBV4-2 with TRBJ2-3; 10 bases line up with TRBD1. The CDR3 covers 16 residues. V lost 0 bases and J lost 5; bases outside the gene matches: 5. Germline CDR1 and CDR2: LGHNA and YNFKEQ. DNA of the CDR3: TGTGCCAGCAGCCAAGAAGAAGGACAGGGGGTAGATACGCAGTATTTT. Translating gives CASSQEEGQGVDTQYF.

V usage is TRBV27 and J usage is TRBJ1-1; D is possibly TRBD1 (5 bases). This CDR3 contains 12 residues. The germline V gene has CDR1 MNHEY and CDR2 SMNVEV (reference sequence). V lost 1 base and J 7 bases, leaving 7 bases between the germline ends. CDR3 sequence: CASSLLGDEAFF. CDR3 bases: TGTGCCAGCAGTTTATTAGGGGATGAAGCTTTCTTT.

This clone was counted once. The chain carries TRBV6-5 and TRBJ2-7; a weak D match, TRBD1 (5 bases). Germline loops: CDR1 MNHEY, CDR2 SVGAGI. With 4 bases removed from V and 6 bases from J, the gap between germline ends came to 19 bases. This CDR3 has 15 amino acids. The CDR3 DNA sequence: TGTGCCAGCAGTTCTCTCGGACAAGTAAGAGGCGAGCAGTACTTC. Its protein product is CASSSLGQVRGEQYF.

The chain couples TRBV5-1 to TRBJ1-2, with a weak D call TRBD1 (5 bases). Germline assignment: CDR1 SGHRS and CDR2 YFSETQ. The CDR3 covers 15 residues. Deletions cut 0 bases from V and 0 bases from J, with 9 bases between. The CDR3 loop is CASSLAGGANYGYTF. The CDR3 region has the DNA TGCGCCAGCAGCTTGGCTGGGGGAGCTAACTATGGCTACACCTTC.

The rearrangement uses TRBV9 and TRBJ2-2; a possible D gene is TRBD2 (6 bases). Trimming shortened V by 4 bases and J by 0 bases, and 13 bases separated the two germline ends. The CDR3 sequence is 16 residues long. Germline lookup yields CDR1 SGDLS and CDR2 YYNGEE. The CDR3 loop is CASSQTGLSNTGELFF. The CDR3 coding sequence is TGTGCCAGCAGCCAGACGGGACTGTCGAACACCGGGGAGCTGTTTTTT.